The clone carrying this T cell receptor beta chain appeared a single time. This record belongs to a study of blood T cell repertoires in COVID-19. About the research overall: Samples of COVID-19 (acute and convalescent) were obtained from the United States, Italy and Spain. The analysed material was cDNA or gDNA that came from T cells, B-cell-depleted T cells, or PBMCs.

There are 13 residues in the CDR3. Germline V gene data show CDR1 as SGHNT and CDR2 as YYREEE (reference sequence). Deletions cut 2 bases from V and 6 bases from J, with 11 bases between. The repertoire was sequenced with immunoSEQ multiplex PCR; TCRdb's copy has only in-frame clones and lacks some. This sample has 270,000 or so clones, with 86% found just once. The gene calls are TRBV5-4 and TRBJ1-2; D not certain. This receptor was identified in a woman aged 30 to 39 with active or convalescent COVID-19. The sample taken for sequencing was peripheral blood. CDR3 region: CASSFGVFDGYTF. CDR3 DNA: TGTGCCAGCAGCTTCGGTGTTTTTGATGGCTACACCTTC.